This TCR beta chain stems from a study of T cell responses to AZD1222 COVID-19 vaccine. Study results and caveats: Targeting of unmutated variant regions was reportedly seen in nearly half of spike-specific TCRs. Seropositivity was recorded at baseline in only 6 or 7 AZD1222 recipients. Clonal diversity was possibly underestimated, and white British individuals and females predominated among donors. Repertoires in all cases were sampled only once the peak T cell response had passed.

Measured with immunoSEQ multiplex PCR; TCRdb has only the in-frame clones, and not every one. The top ten hold around 5% of the sample, which has 150,000 or so clones, roughly nine tenths seen once. The CDR3 has 16 residues. V gave up 3 bases and J gave up 3 bases; unmatched junction bases: 7. The germline CDR1 and CDR2 sequences are WNHNN and SYGVQD (reference sequence). Details on this clone: Its antigen remains unknown.

The rearrangement joins TRBV10-1 to TRBJ2-1; 8 positions agree with TRBD2. This TCR was sampled from an adult in good health. The sequenced sample was peripheral blood, obtained on day 0 of AZD1222 vaccination. CDR3 loop: CASSDFAGGNYNEQFF. CDR3 DNA: TGCGCCAGCAGTGATTTCGCGGGAGGCAACTACAATGAGCAGTTCTTC.